This TCR beta chain is drawn from a study of T cells in Graves' hyperthyroidism and ophthalmopathy. Across the whole study: Blood from the periphery was taken at initial diagnosis, before any treatment.

It was RNA transcripts that yielded the amplified TCR beta CDR3 regions. Researchers ran a first-round RT-PCR on the TCR CDR3 using the HTBI primer set. TCRdb redid the calling of the multiplex PCR reads with MiXCR, one entry per CDR3 protein. The sample includes around 520,000 distinct CDR3 sequences, 13% to 15% of them seen just once. V was shortened by 7 bases and J by 5 bases, with 12 bases between the two germline ends. CDR3 length equals 13 residues. Germline V lookup: CDR1 SNHLY, CDR2 FYNNEI. The study defined stable Graves' hyperthyroidism as no ophthalmopathy progression within 18 months. Lactation, pregnancy, other autoimmune disease or uncontrolled infection excluded patients. This clonotype came up many times.

The clonotype comes from a woman aged 18-35 years with Graves' hyperthyroidism. Sequencing was performed on blood. The V and J genes are TRBV2 and TRBJ1-5; D may be TRBD1 (5 bases). Here the CDR3 reads CASTGVRDQPQHF. The CDR3 DNA reads as TGTGCCAGCACGGGGGTAAGAGATCAGCCCCAGCATTTT. The full variable domain, in which reference TRBV2 and TRBJ1-5 provide the parts outside the CDR3, is EPEVTQTPSHQVTQMGQEVILRCVPISNHLYFYWYRQILGQKVEFLVSFYNNEISEKSEIFDDQFSVERPDGSNFTLKIRSTKLEDSAMYFCASTGVRDQPQHFGDGTRLSIL.